This T cell receptor (beta chain) was observed in a study of post-analysis software for immune sequencing data. Built from TCR beta cDNA, the libraries had unique molecular identifiers in them. TCRdb passed the PCR reads through MiXCR, listing each CDR3 protein once. The sample yields hundreds of thousands of distinct CDR3 sequences, roughly three fifths seen once. Regarding the study as a whole: Significantly lower normalized Chao1 diversity was seen in multiple sclerosis patients than in controls.

Concerning this clonotype itself: The target antigen is unknown.

The sequenced sample was blood. The sequence was obtained from a girl aged 2-10 years with multiple sclerosis.

The CDR3 coding sequence is TGTGCCACCAGTGAGAACAGGGGCGCCCAAGAGACCCAGTACTTC. This translates into CATSENRGAQETQYF. The V call is TRBV24-1, the J call TRBJ2-5; 7 nucleotides match TRBD1. CDR1 and CDR2 (germline): KGHDR, SFDVKD. V shed 4 bases and J 1 base; nucleotides not matched to a gene: 5. This CDR3 has 15 amino acids.